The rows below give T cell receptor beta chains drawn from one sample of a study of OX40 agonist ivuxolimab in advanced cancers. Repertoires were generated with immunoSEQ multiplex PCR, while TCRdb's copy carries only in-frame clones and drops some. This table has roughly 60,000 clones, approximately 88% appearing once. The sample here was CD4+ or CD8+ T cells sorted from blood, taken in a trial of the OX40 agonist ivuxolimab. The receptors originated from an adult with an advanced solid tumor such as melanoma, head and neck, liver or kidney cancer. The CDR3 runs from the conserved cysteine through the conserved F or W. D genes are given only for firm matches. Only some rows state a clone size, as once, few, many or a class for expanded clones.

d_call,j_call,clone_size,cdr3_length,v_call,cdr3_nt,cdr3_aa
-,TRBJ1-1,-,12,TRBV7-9,TGTGCCAGCAGCTGGCAGGGCACGGAAGCTTTCTTT,CASSWQGTEAFF
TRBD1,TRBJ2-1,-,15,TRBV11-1,TGTGCCAGCAGCTTAGCTGGGACAGGGAACAATGAGCAGTTCTTC,CASSLAGTGNNEQFF
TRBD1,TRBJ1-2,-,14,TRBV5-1,TGCGCCAGCAGCCTTTCAGGGGGTTCACTTATTCCCGTCTTC,CASSLSGGSLIPVF
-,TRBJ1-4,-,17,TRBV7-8,TGTGCCAGCAGCTTAGCCGGCACAGGCCCAACTAATGAAAAACTGTTTTTT,CASSLAGTGPTNEKLFF
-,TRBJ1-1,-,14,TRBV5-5,TGTGCCAGCAGCTTGGCTGGCAGCCCCGCTGAAGCTTTCTTT,CASSLAGSPAEAFF
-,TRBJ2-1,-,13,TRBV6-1,TGTGCCAGCAGTGAAGCAGGTTGGAAGGTGGAGTTCTTC,CASSEAGWKVEFF
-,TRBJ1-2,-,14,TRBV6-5,TGTGCCAGCAGTTACGGGATCACCGGGACGTCGGTCACCTTC,CASSYGITGTSVTF
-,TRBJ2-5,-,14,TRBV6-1,TGTGCCAGCAGTGAAGGGATCGGCGCGGAGACCCAGTACTTC,CASSEGIGAETQYF
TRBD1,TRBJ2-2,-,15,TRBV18,TGTGCCAGCTCTCCCGACAGGGTAAGAACCGGGGAGCTGTTTTTT,CASSPDRVRTGELFF
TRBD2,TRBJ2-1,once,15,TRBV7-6,TGTGCCAGCAGCTTAGAACTAGCGGGAGTAGGTGAGCAGTTCTTC,CASSLELAGVGEQFF
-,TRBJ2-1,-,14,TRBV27,TGTGCCAGCAAGTTCCTAGCGTCCTACAATGAGCAGTTCTTC,CASKFLASYNEQFF
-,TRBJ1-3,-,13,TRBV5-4,TGTGCCAGCAGCCTGACGGATGGAAACACCATATATTTT,CASSLTDGNTIYF
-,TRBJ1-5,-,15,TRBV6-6,TGTGCCAGCAGTTCTCCGGAAGGGAGTAGACAGCCCCAGCATTTT,CASSSPEGSRQPQHF
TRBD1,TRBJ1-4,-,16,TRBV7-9,TGTGCCAGCAGCTTAGGGAGAGGGACAGGAACTGAAAAACTGTTTTTT,CASSLGRGTGTEKLFF
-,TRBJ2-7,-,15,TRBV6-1,TGTGCCAGCAGTGAAGCTCCCCCTGGGCCCTACGAGCAGTACTTC,CASSEAPPGPYEQYF
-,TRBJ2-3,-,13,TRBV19,TGTGCCAGTAGTGGCGGAATCACAGATACGCAGTATTTT,CASSGGITDTQYF
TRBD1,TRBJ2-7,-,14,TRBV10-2,TGCGCCAGCAATCGACAGGGGGGTTCCTACGAGCAGTACTTC,CASNRQGGSYEQYF
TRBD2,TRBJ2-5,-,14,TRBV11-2,TGTGCCAGCAGCTTGGGACTAGCGGAAGAGACCCAGTACTTC,CASSLGLAEETQYF
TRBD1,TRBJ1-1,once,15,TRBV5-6,TGTGCCAGCAGCCGGGACCAGGGGGTTAGCACTGAAGCTTTCTTT,CASSRDQGVSTEAFF
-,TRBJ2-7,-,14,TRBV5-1,TGCGCCAGCAGCTTGTATTCTGGCCAAGACGAGCAGTACTTC,CASSLYSGQDEQYF
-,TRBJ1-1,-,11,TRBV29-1,TGCAGCGTTGTGGGGGGTTCTGAAGCTTTCTTT,CSVVGGSEAFF
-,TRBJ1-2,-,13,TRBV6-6,TGTGCCAGCAGCCCGGCGGCCCGGTATGGCTACACCTTC,CASSPAARYGYTF
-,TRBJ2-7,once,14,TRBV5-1,TGCGCCAGCAGCTCCCTTCCGGGAGCTGGGGAGCAGTACTTC,CASSSLPGAGEQYF
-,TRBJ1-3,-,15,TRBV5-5,TGTGCCAGCAGCTTCGGTTTTAGCTCTGGAAACACCATATATTTT,CASSFGFSSGNTIYF
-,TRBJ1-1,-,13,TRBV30,TGTGCCTGGAGCCTCCAGATGAACACTGAAGCTTTCTTT,CAWSLQMNTEAFF
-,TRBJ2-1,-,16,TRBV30,TGTGCCTGGAGTGGTTCCGCCTTAGACTCCTACAATGAGCAGTTCTTC,CAWSGSALDSYNEQFF
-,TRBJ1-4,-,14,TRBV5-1,TGCGCCAGCAGCTTGGCTGGGGCGAATGAAAAACTGTTTTTT,CASSLAGANEKLFF
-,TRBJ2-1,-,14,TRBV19,TGTGCCAGTACCGAACGTAGCTCCTACAATGAGCAGTTCTTC,CASTERSSYNEQFF
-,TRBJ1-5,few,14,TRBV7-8,TGTGCCAGCAGCTTGACGACGGGCAATCAGCCCCAGCATTTT,CASSLTTGNQPQHF
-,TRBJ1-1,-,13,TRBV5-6,TGTGCCAGCTGCCGGGGTACGAGCACTGAAGCTTTCTTT,CASCRGTSTEAFF
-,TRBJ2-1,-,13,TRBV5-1,TGCGCCAGCAGCTTGGCTGGGGGAAATGAGCAGTTCTTC,CASSLAGGNEQFF
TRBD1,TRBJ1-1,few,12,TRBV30,TGTGCCTCCCGTTCACAGGGGACTGAAGCTTTCTTT,CASRSQGTEAFF
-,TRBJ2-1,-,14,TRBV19,TGTGCCAGTAGTGACGGGAGCTCCTACAATGAGCAGTTCTTC,CASSDGSSYNEQFF
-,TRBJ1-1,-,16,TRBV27,TGTGCCAGCAGTTTATCGGGGCAGACCCCGAACACTGAAGCTTTCTTT,CASSLSGQTPNTEAFF
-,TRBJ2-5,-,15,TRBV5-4,TGTGCCAGCAGCTTGGAGGCATATCATAGGGAGACCCAGTACTTC,CASSLEAYHRETQYF
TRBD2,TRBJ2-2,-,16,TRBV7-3,TGTGCCAGCAGCTCAACTAGCGGGATGGGCACCGGGGAGCTGTTTTTT,CASSSTSGMGTGELFF
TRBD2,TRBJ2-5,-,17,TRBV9,TGTGCCAGCAGCGGTTCCCTAGCGGGAGTGGAATCGGAGACCCAGTACTTC,CASSGSLAGVESETQYF
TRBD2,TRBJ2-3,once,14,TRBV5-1,TGCGCCAGCAGGGCGGGAGGGGGCACAGATACGCAGTATTTT,CASRAGGGTDTQYF
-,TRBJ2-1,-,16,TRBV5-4,TGTGCCAGCAGCCCGACTGCTGGGGGCTCCTACAATGAGCAGTTCTTC,CASSPTAGGSYNEQFF
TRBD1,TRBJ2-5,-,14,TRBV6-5,TGTGCCAGCAGTACGGACAGGGAGGCAGAGACCCAGTACTTC,CASSTDREAETQYF
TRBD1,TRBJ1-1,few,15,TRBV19,TGTGCCAGTAGTGTCCTGGGGACAGCAAACACTGAAGCTTTCTTT,CASSVLGTANTEAFF
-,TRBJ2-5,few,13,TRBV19,TGTGCCAGTTCGGGCCAGAACCAAGAGACCCAGTACTTC,CASSGQNQETQYF
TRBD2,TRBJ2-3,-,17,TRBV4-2,TGTGCCAGCAGCCAAGATCTCGGGACTAGCGCAACAGATACGCAGTATTTT,CASSQDLGTSATDTQYF
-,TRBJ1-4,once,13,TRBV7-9,TGTGCCAGCAGCCTCCGGACCGATACCGGACTGTTTTTT,CASSLRTDTGLFF
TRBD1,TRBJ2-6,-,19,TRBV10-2,TGCGCCAGCAGTGAGACGAACCACAGGGGCGGGTCTGGGGCCAACGTCCTGACTTTC,CASSETNHRGGSGANVLTF
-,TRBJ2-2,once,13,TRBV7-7,TGTGCTAGCAGCTTAGGCGGGTACGGGGAGCTGTTTTTT,CASSLGGYGELFF
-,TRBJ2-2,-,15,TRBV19,TGTGCCAGTAGTATGGCCAGACGTCTCTCCGGGGAGCTGTTTTTT,CASSMARRLSGELFF
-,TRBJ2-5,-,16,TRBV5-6,TGTGCCAGCAGCTTGGTGAGGTTATTACTGGAAGAGACCCAGTACTTC,CASSLVRLLLEETQYF
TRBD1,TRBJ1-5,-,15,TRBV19,TGTGCCAGTAGTATAAAGGCAGGGGGACAACAGCCCCAGCATTTT,CASSIKAGGQQPQHF
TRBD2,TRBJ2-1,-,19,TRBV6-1,TGTGCCAGCAGTGTCACCGGGCTAGCGGGAACGAGCTCCTACAATGAGCAGTTCTTC,CASSVTGLAGTSSYNEQFF
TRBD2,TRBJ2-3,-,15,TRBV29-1,TGCAGCGTTGGGGATAGCGGGAGTTCCACAGATACGCAGTATTTT,CSVGDSGSSTDTQYF
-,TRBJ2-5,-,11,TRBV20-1,TGCAGTGCTCTACAGGGACGGACCCAGTACTTC,CSALQGRTQYF
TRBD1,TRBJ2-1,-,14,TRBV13,TGTGCCAGCAGCTCGCCCGGGACAGGGAACGAGCAGTTCTTC,CASSSPGTGNEQFF
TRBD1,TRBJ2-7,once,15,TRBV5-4,TGTGCCAGCAGCTTGGCCGGGACAGGGGCCTACGAGCAGTACTTC,CASSLAGTGAYEQYF
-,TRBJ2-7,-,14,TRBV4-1,TGCGCCAGCAGCCAAGTGAGGGGCCCCTACGAGCAGTACTTC,CASSQVRGPYEQYF
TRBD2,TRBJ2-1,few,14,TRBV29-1,TGCAGCGCCCGGACTAGCGGGAGTATAAATGAGCAGTTCTTC,CSARTSGSINEQFF
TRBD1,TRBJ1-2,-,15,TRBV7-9,TGTGCCAGCAGCTTGAATTCGGGACAGGGGAATGGCTACACCTTC,CASSLNSGQGNGYTF
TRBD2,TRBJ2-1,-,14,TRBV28,TGTGCCAGCATAGCGGGCAACTCCTACAATGAGCAGTTCTTC,CASIAGNSYNEQFF
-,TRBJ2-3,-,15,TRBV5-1,TGCGCCAGCAGCTCAAAGACGGGTAACACAGATACGCAGTATTTT,CASSSKTGNTDTQYF